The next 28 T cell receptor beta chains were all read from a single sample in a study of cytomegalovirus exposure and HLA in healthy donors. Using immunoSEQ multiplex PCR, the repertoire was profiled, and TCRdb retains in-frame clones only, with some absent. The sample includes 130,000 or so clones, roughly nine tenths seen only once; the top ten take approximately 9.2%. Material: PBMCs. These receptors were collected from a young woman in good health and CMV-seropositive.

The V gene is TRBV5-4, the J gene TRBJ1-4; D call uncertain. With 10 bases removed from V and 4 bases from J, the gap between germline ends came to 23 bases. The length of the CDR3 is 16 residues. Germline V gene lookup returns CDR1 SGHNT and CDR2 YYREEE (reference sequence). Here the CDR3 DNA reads TGTGCCGGCCACCGCGGTGGAAAAGCGGTTAATGAAAAACTGTTTTTT. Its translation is CAGHRGGKAVNEKLFF.

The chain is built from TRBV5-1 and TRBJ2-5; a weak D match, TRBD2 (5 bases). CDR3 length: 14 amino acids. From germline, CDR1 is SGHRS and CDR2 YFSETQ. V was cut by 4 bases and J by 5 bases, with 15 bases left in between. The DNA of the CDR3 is TGCGCCAGCAGCCCCGAATCTAGCCAGGAGACCCAGTACTTC. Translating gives CASSPESSQETQYF.

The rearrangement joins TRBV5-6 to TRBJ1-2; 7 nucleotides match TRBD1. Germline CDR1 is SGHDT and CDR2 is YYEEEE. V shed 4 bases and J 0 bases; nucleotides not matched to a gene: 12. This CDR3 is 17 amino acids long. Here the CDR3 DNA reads TGTGCCAGCAGCCGCCAGGGGGGTCAGTTAGCTAACTATGGCTACACCTTC. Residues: CASSRQGGQLANYGYTF.

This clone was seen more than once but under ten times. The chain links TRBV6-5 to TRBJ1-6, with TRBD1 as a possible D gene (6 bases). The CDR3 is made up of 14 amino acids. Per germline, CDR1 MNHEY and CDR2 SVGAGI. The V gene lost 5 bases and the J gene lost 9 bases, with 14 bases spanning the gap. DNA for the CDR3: TGTGCCAGCAGTCCCGGGGGCGGGGGTTCACCCCTCCACTTT. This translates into CASSPGGGGSPLHF.

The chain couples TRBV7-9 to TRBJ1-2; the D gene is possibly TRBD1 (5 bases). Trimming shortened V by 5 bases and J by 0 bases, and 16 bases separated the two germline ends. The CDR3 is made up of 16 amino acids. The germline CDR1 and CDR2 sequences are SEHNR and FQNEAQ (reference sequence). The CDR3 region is CASSPGWGGSNYGYTF. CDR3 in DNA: TGTGCCAGCAGCCCCGGATGGGGGGGTTCTAACTATGGCTACACCTTC.

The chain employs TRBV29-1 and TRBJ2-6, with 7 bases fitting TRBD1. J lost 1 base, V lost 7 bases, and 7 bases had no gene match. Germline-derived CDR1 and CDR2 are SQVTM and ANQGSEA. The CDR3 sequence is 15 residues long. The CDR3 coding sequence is TGCAGCGCTATGACAGGGACGTCTGGGGCCAACGTCCTGACTTTC. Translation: CSAMTGTSGANVLTF.

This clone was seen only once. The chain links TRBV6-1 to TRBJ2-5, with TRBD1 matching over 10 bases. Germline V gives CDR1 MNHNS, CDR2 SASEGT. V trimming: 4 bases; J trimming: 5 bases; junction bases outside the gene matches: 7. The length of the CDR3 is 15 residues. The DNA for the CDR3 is TGTGCCAGCAGTGCCGGGACAGGGGTGGGGGAGACCCAGTACTTC. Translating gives CASSAGTGVGETQYF.

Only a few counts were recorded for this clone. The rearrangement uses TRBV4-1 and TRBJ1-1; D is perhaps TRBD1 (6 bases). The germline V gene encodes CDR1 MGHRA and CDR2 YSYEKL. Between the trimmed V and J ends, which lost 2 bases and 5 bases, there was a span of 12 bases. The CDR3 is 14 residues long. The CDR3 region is CASSQHRVLTEAFF. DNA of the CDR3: TGCGCCAGCAGCCAACACAGGGTGTTGACTGAAGCTTTCTTT.

The CDR3 loop is CASKPKDRAWAATNEKLFF. The CDR3, as DNA: TGCGCCAGCAAGCCCAAAGACAGGGCTTGGGCCGCTACTAATGAAAAACTGTTTTTT. The chain employs TRBV4-1 and TRBJ1-4; 7 bases align to TRBD1. CDR3 size: 19 residues. J gave up 2 bases and V 7 bases, and 19 bases lay outside the gene matches. Germline V gives CDR1 MGHRA, CDR2 YSYEKL.

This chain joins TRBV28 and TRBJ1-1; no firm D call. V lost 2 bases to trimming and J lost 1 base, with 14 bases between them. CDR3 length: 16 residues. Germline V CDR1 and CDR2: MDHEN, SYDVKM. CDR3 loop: CASSLNRAGKNTEAFF. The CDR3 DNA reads TGTGCCAGCAGTTTAAATCGGGCGGGAAAGAACACTGAAGCTTTCTTT.

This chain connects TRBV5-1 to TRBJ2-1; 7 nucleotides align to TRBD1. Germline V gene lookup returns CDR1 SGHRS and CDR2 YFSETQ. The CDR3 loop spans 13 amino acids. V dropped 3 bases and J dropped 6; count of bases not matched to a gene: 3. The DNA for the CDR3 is TGCGCCAGCAGCTCGGACAGGCTCAATGAGCAGTTCTTC. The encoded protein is CASSSDRLNEQFF.

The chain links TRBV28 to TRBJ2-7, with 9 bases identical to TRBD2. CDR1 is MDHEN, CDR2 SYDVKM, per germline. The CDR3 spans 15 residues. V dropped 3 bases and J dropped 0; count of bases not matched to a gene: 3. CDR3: CASSFAAGGSYEQYF. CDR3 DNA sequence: TGTGCCAGCAGTTTCGCAGCGGGGGGCTCCTACGAGCAGTACTTC. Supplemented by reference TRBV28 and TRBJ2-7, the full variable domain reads DVKVTQSSRYLVKRTGEKVFLECVQDMDHENMFWYRQDPGLGLRLIYFSYDVKMKEKGDIPEGYSVSREKKERFSLILESASTNQTSMYLCASSFAAGGSYEQYFGPGTRLTVT.

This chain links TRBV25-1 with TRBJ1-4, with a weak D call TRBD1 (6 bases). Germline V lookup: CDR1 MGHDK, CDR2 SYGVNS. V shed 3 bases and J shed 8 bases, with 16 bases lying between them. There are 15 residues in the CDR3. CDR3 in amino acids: CASSDPRGAEEKLFF. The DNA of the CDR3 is TGTGCCAGCAGTGACCCCAGGGGTGCGGAGGAAAAACTGTTTTTT.

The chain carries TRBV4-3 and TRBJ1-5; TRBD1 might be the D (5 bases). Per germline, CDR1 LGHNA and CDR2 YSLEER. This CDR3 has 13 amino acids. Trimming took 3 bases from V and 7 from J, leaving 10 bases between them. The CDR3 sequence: CASSHRSGQPQHF. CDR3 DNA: TGCGCCAGCAGCCATCGATCAGGGCAGCCCCAGCATTTT.

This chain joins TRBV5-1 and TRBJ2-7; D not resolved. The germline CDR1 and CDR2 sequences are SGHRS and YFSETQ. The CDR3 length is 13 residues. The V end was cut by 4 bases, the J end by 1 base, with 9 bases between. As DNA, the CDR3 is TGCGCCAGCAGCAGCCCCTCTTCCTACGAGCAGTACTTC. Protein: CASSSPSSYEQYF.

CDR3 DNA: TGTGCCAGCTCACGAACGAAGGGGGAGAACTATGGCTACACCTTC. Protein product: CASSRTKGENYGYTF. The gene calls are TRBV18 and TRBJ1-2, with D maybe TRBD1 (6 bases). Trimming removed 4 bases at V and 2 bases at J, with 14 bases between. Per germline, CDR1 KGHSH and CDR2 LQKENI. The CDR3 consists of 15 residues.

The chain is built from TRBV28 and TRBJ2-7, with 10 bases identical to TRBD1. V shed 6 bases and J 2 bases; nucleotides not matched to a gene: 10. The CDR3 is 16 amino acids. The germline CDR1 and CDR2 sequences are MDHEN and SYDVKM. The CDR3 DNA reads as TGTGCCAGCAGATCCCGGGCCGGGACAGGGGCCTACGAGCAGTACTTC. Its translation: CASRSRAGTGAYEQYF.

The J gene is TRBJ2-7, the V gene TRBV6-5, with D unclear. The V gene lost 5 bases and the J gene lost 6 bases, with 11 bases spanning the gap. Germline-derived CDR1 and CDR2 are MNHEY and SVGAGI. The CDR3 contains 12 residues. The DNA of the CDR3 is TGTGCCAGCAGTGGGCCTCCCGGCGAGCAGTACTTC. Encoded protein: CASSGPPGEQYF.

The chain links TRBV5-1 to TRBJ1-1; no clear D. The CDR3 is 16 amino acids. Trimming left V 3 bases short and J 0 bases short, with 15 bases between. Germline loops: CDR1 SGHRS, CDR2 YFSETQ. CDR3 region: CASSSGVGNMNTEAFF. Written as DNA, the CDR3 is TGCGCCAGCAGCTCCGGGGTGGGTAACATGAACACTGAAGCTTTCTTT.

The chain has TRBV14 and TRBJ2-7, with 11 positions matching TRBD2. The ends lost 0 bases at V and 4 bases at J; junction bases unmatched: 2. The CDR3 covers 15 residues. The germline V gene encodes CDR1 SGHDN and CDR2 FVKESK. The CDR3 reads CASSQDPSGGYEQYF. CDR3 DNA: TGTGCCAGCAGCCAAGATCCTAGCGGGGGGTACGAGCAGTACTTC.

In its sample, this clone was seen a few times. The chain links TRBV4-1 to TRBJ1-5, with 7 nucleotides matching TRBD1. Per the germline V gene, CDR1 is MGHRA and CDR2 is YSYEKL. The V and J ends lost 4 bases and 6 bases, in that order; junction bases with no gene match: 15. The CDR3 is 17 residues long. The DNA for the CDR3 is TGCGCCAGCAGCCTGAAGCCGCCAGGGGGGCAGGGTCAGCCCCAGCATTTT. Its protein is CASSLKPPGGQGQPQHF.

CDR3 sequence (DNA): TGTGCCAGCAGTTTATTCGGGTTGGGAGCTCAAGAGACCCAGTACTTC. Translated: CASSLFGLGAQETQYF. The rearrangement joins TRBV28 to TRBJ2-5; D possibly corresponds to TRBD2 (5 bases). CDR3 length equals 16 residues. V shed 1 base and J shed 2 bases, with 14 bases lying between them. Germline V gene sequence: CDR1 MDHEN, CDR2 SYDVKM.

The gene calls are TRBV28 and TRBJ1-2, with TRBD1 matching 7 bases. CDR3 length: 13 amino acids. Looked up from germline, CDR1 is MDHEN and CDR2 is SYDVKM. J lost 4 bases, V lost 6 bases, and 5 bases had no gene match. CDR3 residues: CASSLGDSYGYTF. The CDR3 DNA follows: TGTGCCAGCAGCTTAGGGGACAGCTATGGCTACACCTTC.

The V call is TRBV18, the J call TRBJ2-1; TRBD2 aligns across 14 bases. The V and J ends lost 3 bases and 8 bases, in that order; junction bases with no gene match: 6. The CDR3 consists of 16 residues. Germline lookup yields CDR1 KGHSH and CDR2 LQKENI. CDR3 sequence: CASSPATSGGADEQFF. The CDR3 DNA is TGTGCCAGCTCACCCGCGACTAGCGGGGGGGCAGATGAGCAGTTCTTC.

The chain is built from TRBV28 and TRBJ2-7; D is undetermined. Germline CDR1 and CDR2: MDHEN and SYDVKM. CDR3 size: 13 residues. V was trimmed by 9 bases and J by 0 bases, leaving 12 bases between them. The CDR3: CASLARSSYEQYF. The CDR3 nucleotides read TGTGCCAGTCTGGCCCGGAGCTCCTACGAGCAGTACTTC.

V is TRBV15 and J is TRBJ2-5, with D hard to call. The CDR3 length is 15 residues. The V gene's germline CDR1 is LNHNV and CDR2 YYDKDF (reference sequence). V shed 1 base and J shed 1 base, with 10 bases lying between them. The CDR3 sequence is CATSRGPPGQETQYF. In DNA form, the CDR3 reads TGTGCCACCAGCAGAGGCCCGCCCGGCCAAGAGACCCAGTACTTC. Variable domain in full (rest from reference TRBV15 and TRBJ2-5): DAMVIQNPRYQVTQFGKPVTLSCSQTLNHNVMYWYQQKSSQAPKLLFHYYDKDFNNEADTPDNFQSRRPNTSFCFLDIRSPGLGDTAMYLCATSRGPPGQETQYFGPGTRLLVL.

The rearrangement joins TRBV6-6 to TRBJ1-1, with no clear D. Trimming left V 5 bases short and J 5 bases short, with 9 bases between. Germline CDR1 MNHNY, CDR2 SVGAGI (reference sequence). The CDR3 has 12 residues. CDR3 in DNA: TGTGCCAGCAGTCTCTCCGGGACTGAAGCTTTCTTT. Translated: CASSLSGTEAFF.

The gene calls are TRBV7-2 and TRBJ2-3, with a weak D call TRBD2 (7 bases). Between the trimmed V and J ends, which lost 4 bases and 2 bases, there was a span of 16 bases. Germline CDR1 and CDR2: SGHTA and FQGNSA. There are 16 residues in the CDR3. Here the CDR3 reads CASSSKGGAHTDTQYF. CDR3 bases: TGTGCCAGCAGCTCCAAAGGGGGGGCCCACACAGATACGCAGTATTTT.